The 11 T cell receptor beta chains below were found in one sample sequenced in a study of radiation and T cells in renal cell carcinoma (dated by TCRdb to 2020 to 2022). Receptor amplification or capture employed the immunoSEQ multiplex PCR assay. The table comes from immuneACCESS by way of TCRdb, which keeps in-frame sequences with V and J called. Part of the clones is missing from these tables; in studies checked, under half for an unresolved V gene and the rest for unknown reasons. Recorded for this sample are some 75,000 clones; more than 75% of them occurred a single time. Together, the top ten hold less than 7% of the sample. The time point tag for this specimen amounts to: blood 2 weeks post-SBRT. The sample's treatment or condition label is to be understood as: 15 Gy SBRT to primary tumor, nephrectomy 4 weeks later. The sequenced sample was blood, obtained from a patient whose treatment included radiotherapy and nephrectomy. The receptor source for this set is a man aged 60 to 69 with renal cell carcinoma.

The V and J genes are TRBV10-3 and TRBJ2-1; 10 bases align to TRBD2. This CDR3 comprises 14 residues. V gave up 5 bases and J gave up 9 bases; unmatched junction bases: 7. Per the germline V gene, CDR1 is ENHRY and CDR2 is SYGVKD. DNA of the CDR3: TGTGCCATCAGTCAATTAGCGGGAGGTAGTGAGCAGTTCTTC. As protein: CAISQLAGGSEQFF.

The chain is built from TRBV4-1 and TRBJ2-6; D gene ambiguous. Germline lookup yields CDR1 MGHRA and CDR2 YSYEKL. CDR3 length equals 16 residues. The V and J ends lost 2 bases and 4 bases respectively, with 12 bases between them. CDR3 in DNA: TGCGCCAGCAGCCAACGAATCGTAGGCGGGGCCAACGTCCTGACTTTC. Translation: CASSQRIVGGANVLTF.

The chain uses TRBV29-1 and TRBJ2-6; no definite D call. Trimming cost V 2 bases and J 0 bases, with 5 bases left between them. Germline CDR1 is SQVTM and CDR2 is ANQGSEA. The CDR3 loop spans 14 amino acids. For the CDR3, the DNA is TGCAGCGTTGAAAGGACCTCTGGGGCCAACGTCCTGACTTTC. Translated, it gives CSVERTSGANVLTF.

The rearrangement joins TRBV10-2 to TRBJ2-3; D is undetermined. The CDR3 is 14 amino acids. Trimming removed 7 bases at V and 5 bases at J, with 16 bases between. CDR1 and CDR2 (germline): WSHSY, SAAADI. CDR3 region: CASKEGRARDTQYF. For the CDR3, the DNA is TGCGCCAGCAAGGAAGGACGGGCTCGAGATACGCAGTATTTT.

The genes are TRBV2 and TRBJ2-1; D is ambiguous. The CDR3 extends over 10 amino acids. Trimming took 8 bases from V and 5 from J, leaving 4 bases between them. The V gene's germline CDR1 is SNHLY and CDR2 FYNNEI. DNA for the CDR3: TGTGCCAGCGCCGACAATGAGCAGTTCTTC. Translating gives CASADNEQFF.

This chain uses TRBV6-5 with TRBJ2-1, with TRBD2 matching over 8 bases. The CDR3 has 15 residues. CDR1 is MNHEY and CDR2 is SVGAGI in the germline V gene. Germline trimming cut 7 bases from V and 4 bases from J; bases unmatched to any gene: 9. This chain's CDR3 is CASKPGSGMYNEQFF. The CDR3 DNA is TGTGCCAGCAAACCCGGTAGCGGGATGTACAATGAGCAGTTCTTC.

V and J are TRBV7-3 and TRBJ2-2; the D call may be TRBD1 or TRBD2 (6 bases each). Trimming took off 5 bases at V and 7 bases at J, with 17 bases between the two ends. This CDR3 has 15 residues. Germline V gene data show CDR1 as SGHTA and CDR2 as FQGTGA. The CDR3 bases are TGTGCCAGCAGCCCGATAGGGGGAGGAGGCGGGGAGCTGTTTTTT. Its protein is CASSPIGGGGGELFF.

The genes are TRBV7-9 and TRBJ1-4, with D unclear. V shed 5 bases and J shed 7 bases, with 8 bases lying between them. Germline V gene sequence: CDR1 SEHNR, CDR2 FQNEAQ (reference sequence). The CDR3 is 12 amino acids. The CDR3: CASSQTGEKLFF. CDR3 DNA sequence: TGTGCCAGCAGCCAAACGGGTGAAAAACTGTTTTTT.

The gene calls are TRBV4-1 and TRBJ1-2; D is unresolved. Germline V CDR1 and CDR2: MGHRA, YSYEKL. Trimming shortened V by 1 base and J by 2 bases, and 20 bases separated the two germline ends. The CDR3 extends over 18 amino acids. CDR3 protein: CASSQALPLPRWNYGYTF. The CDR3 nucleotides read TGCGCCAGCAGCCAAGCCCTCCCGTTGCCACGTTGGAACTATGGCTACACCTTC.

The chain's CDR3 is CASSYSLAGGAGELFF. For the CDR3, the DNA is TGTGCCAGCAGTTACTCCCTAGCGGGAGGGGCCGGGGAGCTGTTTTTT. The chain has TRBV6-5 and TRBJ2-2; 12 positions agree with TRBD2. With V trimmed by 0 bases and J by 6 bases, 2 bases remained unmatched. This CDR3 contains 16 residues. Germline CDR1 MNHEY, CDR2 SVGAGI.

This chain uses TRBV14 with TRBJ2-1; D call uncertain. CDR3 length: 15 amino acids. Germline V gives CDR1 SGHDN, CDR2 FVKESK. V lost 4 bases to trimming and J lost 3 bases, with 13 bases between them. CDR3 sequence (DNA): TGTGCCAGCAGCCTATGGACGACTGGCTACAATGAGCAGTTCTTC. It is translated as CASSLWTTGYNEQFF.